This TCR beta chain was captured in a study of T cells in Graves' hyperthyroidism and ophthalmopathy. The overall study: At initial diagnosis, before any treatment had begun, peripheral blood was obtained.

The investigators amplified TCR beta CDR3 regions from RNA transcripts. TCR CDR3 underwent first-round RT-PCR with the HTBI primer set. MiXCR, run by TCRdb on the multiplex PCR reads, gives a single entry per CDR3 protein. The top ten clones hold 45% to 50% of a sample with some 530,000 distinct CDR3 sequences, approximately 23% of them seen once. Details on this clonotype: This may arise from a read error, as a much more abundant clone is one base away.

Germline-derived CDR1 and CDR2 are SNHLY and FYNNEI. Trimming left V 8 bases short and J 7 bases short, with 18 bases between. This CDR3 region has 13 residues. The sample comprised blood. This chain joins TRBV2 and TRBJ2-7; D not resolved. This TCR was sampled from an older woman with Graves' ophthalmopathy. CDR3 DNA sequence: TGTGCCAGCCTGAAGGACGTGGCCAATGAGCAGTACTTC. Residues: CASLKDVANEQYF.